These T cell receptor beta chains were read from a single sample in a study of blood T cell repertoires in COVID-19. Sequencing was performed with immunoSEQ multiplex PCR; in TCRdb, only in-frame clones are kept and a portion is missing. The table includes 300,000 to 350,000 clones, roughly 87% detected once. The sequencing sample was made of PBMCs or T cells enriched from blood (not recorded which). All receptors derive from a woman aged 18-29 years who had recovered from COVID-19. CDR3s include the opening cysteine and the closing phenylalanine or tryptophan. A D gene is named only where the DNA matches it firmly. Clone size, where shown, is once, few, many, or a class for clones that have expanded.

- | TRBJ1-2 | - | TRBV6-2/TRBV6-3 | CASSYVEGYTF | TGTGCCAGCAGTTACGTGGAGGGCTACACCTTC
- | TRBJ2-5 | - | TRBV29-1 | CSAKGNGVETQYF | TGCAGCGCTAAGGGTAACGGGGTTGAGACCCAGTACTTC
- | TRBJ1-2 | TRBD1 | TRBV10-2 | CASLPGQRAGGYTF | TGCGCCAGCCTACCGGGACAGAGAGCCGGTGGCTACACCTTC
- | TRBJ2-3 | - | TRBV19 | CASRVLESSTDTQYF | TGTGCCAGTAGAGTTTTAGAATCGAGCACAGATACGCAGTATTTT
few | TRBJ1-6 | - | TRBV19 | CASKGSRNSPLHF | TGTGCCAGTAAAGGATCGCGGAATTCACCCCTCCACTTT
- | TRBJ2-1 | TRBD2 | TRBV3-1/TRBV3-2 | CASSTSGGWYNEQFF | TGTGCCAGCAGCACGAGCGGGGGATGGTACAATGAGCAGTTCTTC
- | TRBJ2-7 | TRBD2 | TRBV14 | CASSKRGGLDEQYF | TGTGCCAGCAGCAAGCGGGGGGGCCTAGACGAGCAGTACTTC
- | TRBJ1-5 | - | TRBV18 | CASSPDTGTRNQPQHF | TGTGCCAGCTCACCCGATACCGGGACACGGAATCAGCCCCAGCATTTT
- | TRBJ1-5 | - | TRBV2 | CASSESVTHQPQHF | TGTGCCAGCAGTGAATCGGTAACCCATCAGCCCCAGCATTTT
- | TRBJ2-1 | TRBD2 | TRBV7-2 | CASSLVWARGRWDNEQFF | TGTGCCAGCAGCTTAGTCTGGGCTCGCGGGAGGTGGGACAATGAGCAGTTCTTC
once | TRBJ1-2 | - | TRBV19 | CASSPGRAFYGYTF | TGTGCCAGTAGCCCGGGCAGGGCCTTCTATGGCTACACCTTC
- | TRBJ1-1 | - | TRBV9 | CASSVGGDGTRPMNTEAFF | TGTGCCAGCAGCGTAGGTGGGGACGGGACACGACCCATGAACACTGAAGCTTTCTTT
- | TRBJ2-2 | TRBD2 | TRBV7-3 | CASSKGLAGAAGELFF | TGTGCCAGCAGCAAGGGGCTAGCGGGAGCGGCCGGGGAGCTGTTTTTT
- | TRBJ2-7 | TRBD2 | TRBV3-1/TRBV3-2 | CASSHYSLAGRFSYEQYF | TGTGCCAGCAGCCACTACTCCTTAGCGGGACGGTTTTCCTACGAGCAGTACTTC
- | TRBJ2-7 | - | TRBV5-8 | CASSFSTWTGGYEQYF | TGTGCCAGCAGCTTCTCAACCTGGACCGGGGGCTACGAGCAGTACTTC
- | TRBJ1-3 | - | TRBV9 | CASSVDPGYGNTIYF | TGTGCCAGCAGCGTAGACCCAGGGTATGGAAACACCATATATTTT
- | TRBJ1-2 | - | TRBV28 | CASSPLILTELTGYTF | TGTGCCAGCAGTCCACTTATTCTAACAGAGCTAACTGGCTACACCTTC